The entry below describes one TCR beta chain. This record comes from a study of blood T cell repertoires in COVID-19. Study-wide background: Italy, Spain and the United States were the sources of the convalescent and acute COVID-19 samples. The analysed material was cDNA or gDNA that came from T cells, B-cell-depleted T cells, or PBMCs.

Original handling: Nucleated cell number was recorded as an estimate derived from reference gene primer amplification. Here immunoSEQ multiplex PCR was the method, and the copy in TCRdb shows in-frame clones only, minus some. V, J and clone size derive from that table, while D and trimming were established from the DNA sequence. Here the sample spans 85,000 to 100,000 clones, around 79% being singletons. CDR3 length equals 13 residues. The germline gives CDR1 MNHEY, CDR2 SMNVEV (reference sequence). With 5 bases clipped from V and 5 bases from J, the junction kept 1 base outside the gene matches. This receptor was taken from a human donor in a cohort sampled during active COVID-19. The chain joins TRBV27 to TRBJ2-4; 9 nucleotides match TRBD1. Sequences were obtained from peripheral blood. CDR3 DNA sequence: TGTGCCAGCAGTCGACAGGGGGAAAACATTCAGTACTTC. As protein: CASSRQGENIQYF.